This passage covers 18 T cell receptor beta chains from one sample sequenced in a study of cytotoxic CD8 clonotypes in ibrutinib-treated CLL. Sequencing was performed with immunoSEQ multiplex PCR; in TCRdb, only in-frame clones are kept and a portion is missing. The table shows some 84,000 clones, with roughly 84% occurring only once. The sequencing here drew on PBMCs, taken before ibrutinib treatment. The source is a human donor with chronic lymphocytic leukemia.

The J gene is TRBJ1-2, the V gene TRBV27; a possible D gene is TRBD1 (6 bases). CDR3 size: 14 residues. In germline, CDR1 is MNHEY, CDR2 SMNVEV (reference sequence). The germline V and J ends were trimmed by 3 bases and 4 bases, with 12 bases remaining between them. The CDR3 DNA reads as TGTGCCAGCAGTTTTACAGGGAGAGCCTATGGCTACACCTTC. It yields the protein CASSFTGRAYGYTF.

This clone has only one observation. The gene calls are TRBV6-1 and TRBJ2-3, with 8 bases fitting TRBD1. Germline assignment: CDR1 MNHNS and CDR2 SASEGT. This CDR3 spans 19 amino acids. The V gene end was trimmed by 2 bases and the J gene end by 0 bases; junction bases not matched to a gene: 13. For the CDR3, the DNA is TGTGCCAGCAGTGAAAAGGCCGTCAGGGGGCCGACTAGCACAGATACGCAGTATTTT. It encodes CASSEKAVRGPTSTDTQYF.

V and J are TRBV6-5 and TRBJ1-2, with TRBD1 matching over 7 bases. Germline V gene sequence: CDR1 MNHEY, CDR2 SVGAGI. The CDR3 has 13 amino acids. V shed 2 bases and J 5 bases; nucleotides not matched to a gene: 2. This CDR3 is CASSYGTDYGYTF. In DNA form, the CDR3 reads TGTGCCAGCAGTTACGGGACAGATTATGGCTACACCTTC.

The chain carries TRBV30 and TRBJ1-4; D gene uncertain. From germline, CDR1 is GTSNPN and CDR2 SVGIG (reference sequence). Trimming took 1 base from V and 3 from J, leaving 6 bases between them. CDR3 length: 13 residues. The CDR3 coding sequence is TGTGCCTGGAGTGCTAACTCTAATGAAAAACTGTTTTTT. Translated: CAWSANSNEKLFF. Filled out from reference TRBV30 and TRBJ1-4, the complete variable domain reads SQTIHQWPATLVQPVGSPLSLECTVEGTSNPNLYWYRQAAGRGLQLLFYSVGIGQISSEVPQNLSASRPQDRQFILSSKKLLLSDSGFYLCAWSANSNEKLFFGSGTQLSVL.

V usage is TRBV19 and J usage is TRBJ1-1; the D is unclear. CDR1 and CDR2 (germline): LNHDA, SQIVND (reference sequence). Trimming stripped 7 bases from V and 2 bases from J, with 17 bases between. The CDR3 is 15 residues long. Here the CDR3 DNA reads TGTGCCAGTAAATTGGGGAAAGGAATTAACACTGAAGCTTTCTTT. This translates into CASKLGKGINTEAFF.

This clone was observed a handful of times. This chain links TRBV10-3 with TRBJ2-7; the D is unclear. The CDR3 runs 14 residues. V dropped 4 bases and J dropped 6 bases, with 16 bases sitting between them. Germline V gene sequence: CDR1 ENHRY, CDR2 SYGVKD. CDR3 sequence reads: CAISAAPPEGEQYF. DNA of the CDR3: TGTGCCATCAGTGCCGCCCCTCCGGAAGGCGAGCAGTACTTC.

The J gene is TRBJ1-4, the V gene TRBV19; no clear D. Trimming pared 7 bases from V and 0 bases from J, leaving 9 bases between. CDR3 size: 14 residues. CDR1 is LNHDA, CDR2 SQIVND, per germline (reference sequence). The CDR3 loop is CASKDRATNEKLFF. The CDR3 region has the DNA TGTGCCAGTAAAGACCGAGCAACTAATGAAAAACTGTTTTTT.

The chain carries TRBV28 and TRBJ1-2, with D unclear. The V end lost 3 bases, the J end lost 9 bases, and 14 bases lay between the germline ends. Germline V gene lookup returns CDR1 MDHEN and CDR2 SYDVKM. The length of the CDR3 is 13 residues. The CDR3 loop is CASSLGGLVSYTF. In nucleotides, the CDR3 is TGTGCCAGCAGTTTGGGAGGGCTCGTTAGCTACACCTTC.

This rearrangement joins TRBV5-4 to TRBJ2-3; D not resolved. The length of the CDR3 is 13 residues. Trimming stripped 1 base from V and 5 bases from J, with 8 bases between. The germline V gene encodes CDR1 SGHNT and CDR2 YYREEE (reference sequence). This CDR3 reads CASSLIGGDTQYF. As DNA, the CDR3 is TGTGCCAGCAGCTTGATCGGCGGAGATACGCAGTATTTT.

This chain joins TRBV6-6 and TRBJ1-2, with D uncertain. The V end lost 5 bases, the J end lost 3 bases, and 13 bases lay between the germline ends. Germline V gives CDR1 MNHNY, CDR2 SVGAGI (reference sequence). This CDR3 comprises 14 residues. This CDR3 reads CASSPTVNYYGYTF. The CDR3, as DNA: TGTGCCAGCAGTCCTACGGTCAACTACTATGGCTACACCTTC.

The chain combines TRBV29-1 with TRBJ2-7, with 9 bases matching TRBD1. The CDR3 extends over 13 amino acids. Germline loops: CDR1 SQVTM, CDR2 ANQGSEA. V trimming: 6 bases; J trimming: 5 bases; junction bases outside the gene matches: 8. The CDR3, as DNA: TGCAGCGTCGCGGACAGGGGCATGGACGAGCAGTACTTC. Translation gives CSVADRGMDEQYF.

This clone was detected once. The CDR3 region is CASSVGGTDTQYF. In DNA form, the CDR3 reads TGTGCCAGCAGCGTAGGTGGGACAGATACGCAGTATTTT. This chain connects TRBV9 to TRBJ2-3; D gene uncertain. CDR1 and CDR2 from the germline V gene are SGDLS and YYNGEE. The length of the CDR3 is 13 residues. Trimming took 0 bases from V and 3 from J, leaving 5 bases between them.

CDR3 nucleotide sequence: TGTGCCAGTGGAGTGACAGGGGGAAACACCATATATTTT. Protein sequence: CASGVTGGNTIYF. The chain joins TRBV19 to TRBJ1-3, with 7 bases matching TRBD1. V was pared by 8 bases and J by 4 bases, with 5 bases of the junction left unmatched. CDR3 length: 13 amino acids. The germline V gene has CDR1 LNHDA and CDR2 SQIVND (reference sequence).

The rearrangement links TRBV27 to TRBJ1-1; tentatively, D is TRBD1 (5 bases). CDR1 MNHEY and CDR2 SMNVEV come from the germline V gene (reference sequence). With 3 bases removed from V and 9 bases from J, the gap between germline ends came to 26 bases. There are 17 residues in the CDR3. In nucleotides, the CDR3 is TGTGCCAGCAGTTTCCGGACATCGAACCCCCTACGACCTAAAGCTTTCTTT. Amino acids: CASSFRTSNPLRPKAFF.

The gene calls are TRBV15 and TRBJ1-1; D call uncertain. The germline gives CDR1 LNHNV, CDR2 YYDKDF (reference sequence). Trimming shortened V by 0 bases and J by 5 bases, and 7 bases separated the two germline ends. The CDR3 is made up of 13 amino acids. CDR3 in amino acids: CATSRDGWTEAFF. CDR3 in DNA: TGTGCCACCAGCAGAGATGGGTGGACTGAAGCTTTCTTT.

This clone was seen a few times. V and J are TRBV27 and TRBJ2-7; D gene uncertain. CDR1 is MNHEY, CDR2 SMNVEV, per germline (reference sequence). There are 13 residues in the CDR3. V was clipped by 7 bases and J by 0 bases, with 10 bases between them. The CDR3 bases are TGTGCCAGCATTTCCCTCAACTCCTACGAGCAGTACTTC. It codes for CASISLNSYEQYF.

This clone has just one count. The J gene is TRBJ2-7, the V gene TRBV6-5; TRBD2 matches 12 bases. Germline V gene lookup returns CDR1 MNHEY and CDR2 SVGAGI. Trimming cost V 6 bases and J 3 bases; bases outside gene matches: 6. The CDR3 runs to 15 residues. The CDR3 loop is CASRTLAGGGYEQYF. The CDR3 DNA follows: TGTGCCAGCAGGACACTAGCGGGAGGAGGCTACGAGCAGTACTTC.

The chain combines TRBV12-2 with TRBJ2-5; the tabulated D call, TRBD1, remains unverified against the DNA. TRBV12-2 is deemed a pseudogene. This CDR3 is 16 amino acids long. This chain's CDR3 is CASRLAYETGGETQYF. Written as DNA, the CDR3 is TGTGCAAGTCGCTTAGCGTATGAGACAGGGGGAGAGACCCAGTACTTC.